This TCR beta chain was recorded in a study of blood T cell repertoires in COVID-19. Study as a whole: Researchers got acute and convalescent COVID-19 samples from the United States, Italy and Spain.

Libraries were prepared by immunoSEQ multiplex PCR; TCRdb keeps only in-frame clonotypes and omits some of them. The repertoire has 130,000 to 150,000 clones, roughly 87% of them found once; the top ten carry 0.95%. The CDR3 totals 16 residues. CDR1 is SGHNT and CDR2 is YENEEA in the germline V gene. The V end was cut by 1 base, the J end by 10 bases, with 20 bases between. Sequencing input: peripheral blood. The chain recombines TRBV11-3 with TRBJ2-1; no clear D gene. The sequence came from a woman between 50 and 59 years old with acute or convalescent COVID-19. In DNA form, the CDR3 reads TGTGCCAGCAGCTTAGCTGGGCACATATTCCCCCTCGAGCAGTTCTTC. Amino acid sequence: CASSLAGHIFPLEQFF. The entire variable domain, with the rest obtained from reference TRBV11-3 and TRBJ2-1, is as follows: EAGVVQSPRYKIIEKKQPVAFWCNPISGHNTLYWYLQNLGQGPELLIRYENEEAVDDSQLPKDRFSAERLKGVDSTLKIQPAELGDSAVYLCASSLAGHIFPLEQFFGPGTRLTVL.